This T cell receptor beta chain was captured in a study of T cells in Graves' hyperthyroidism and ophthalmopathy. Whole-study findings and limits: A model built on 13 V-J features separated ophthalmopathy from stable hyperthyroidism.

This clonotype was detected ten times or more. Its antigen is undetermined. TCR beta CDR3 region amplification was performed from RNA transcripts. First-round RT-PCR targeting the TCR CDR3 was performed with the HTBI primer set. TCRdb fed the multiplex PCR reads into MiXCR, producing one record per CDR3 protein. The sample carries about 350,000 distinct CDR3 sequences, 15% to 20% recorded once. CDR1 is KGHDR, CDR2 SFDVKD, per germline. Between the trimmed V and J ends, which lost 6 bases and 6 bases, there was a span of 13 bases. The CDR3 consists of 14 residues. The specimen sequenced was blood. The chain links TRBV24-1 to TRBJ2-2, with D perhaps matching TRBD1 (5 bases). The TCR sequence derives from a woman under 30 with Graves' hyperthyroidism. The CDR3 DNA reads as TGTGCCACCAGTCCCACAGGACGGCCCGGGGAGCTGTTTTTT. Translating it yields CATSPTGRPGELFF.